This T cell receptor beta chain was recovered during a study of T cells in Graves' hyperthyroidism and ophthalmopathy (dated by TCRdb to between 2017 and 2020). Turning to the overall study: Peripheral blood samples were taken at the time of initial diagnosis, prior to any treatment. An independent validation cohort of some 18 hyperthyroidism patients and 17 patients who later progressed to ophthalmopathy tested prospective prediction of ophthalmopathy. The paper reports TCR Vbeta CDR3 sequencing of over 130 peripheral blood samples: approximately 41 ophthalmopathy, some 80 hyperthyroidism and 17 progressor patients. The 75 to 100 discovery patients were divided at random into training and test sets in a 7:3 ratio. Thyroid tissue and blood T-cell repertoires from several Graves' hyperthyroidism patients were also compared in the study. Following sampling, methimazole starting at 30 mg daily was given to hyperthyroidism patients, and high-dose intravenous methylprednisolone was given to ophthalmopathy patients. To identify distinguishing TCR V-J signatures, a discovery cohort of around 100 patients was used, comprising 43 with Graves' ophthalmopathy and 57 with stable Graves' hyperthyroidism. Paper-wide results and their limitations: Most expanded thyroid clonotypes (frequency above 0.001) were also detected in blood, suggesting blood repertoires may reflect thyroid immune responses. In validation, the model predicted progression to ophthalmopathy a median of approximately 6.3 months before onset, with about 64% sensitivity and about 75% specificity. No statistical method was used to set the sample size in advance, and investigators knew the group allocation. Ophthalmopathy was separated from stable hyperthyroidism by a 13 V-J signature model, with about 86% sensitivity and approximately 81% specificity obtained in cross-validation and 80%/75% obtained in testing.

TCR beta CDR3 regions were amplified from RNA transcripts. The TCR CDR3 was subjected to a first round of RT-PCR using the HTBI primer set and the Qiagen OneStep RT-PCR kit. A second multiplex PCR round built the libraries, followed by size selection and purification. The libraries were sequenced on an Illumina HiSeq2000 using paired-end 100 bp reads. As for the authors' bioinformatics: SOAPnuke was used to process the raw data, with reads discarded if the reads contained adapters or uncalled bases, had a mean Phred below 15, or lacked an exact constant-primer or identifier match. COPE v1.2.5 was used to merge the high-quality paired reads, and each unique nucleotide sequence was defined as a clonotype. MiTCR v1.1 was used to align clonotypes to the IMGT TRBV, TRBD and TRBJ reference segments. The analysis was restricted to V-J combinations with a frequency above 0.0001, which together covered 99.2% of the repertoires. A TCS score was defined as the ratio of F50 (clonal expansion) to E x V (chaos), with BLOSUM62-based TCRdist applied between CDR3 peptides within each V-J. Welch's t-statistics and random forest reduced 514 V-J features to around 14, which were used in a naive Bayes classifier (R e1071). TCRdb trimmed public reads at Q25 via fastp, called clones via MiXCR and kept in-frame beta chains. CDR3 protein duplicates are merged, each entry listing the most common genes and DNA. The V and J calls shown here were made by TCRdb, not taken from the authors' results. The sample has under 400,000 distinct CDR3 sequences on record, over 10% of them singletons. Together, the top ten hold around a tenth of the sample.

The cysteine opens and the phenylalanine closes a CDR3 of 16 amino acids. Kept here is only the CDR3 DNA, which spans 48 bases and is read in frame from base 1. CDR1 ENHRY and CDR2 SYGVKD are derived from the germline V gene. For this chain, trimming is 5 bases at the V end and 1 base at the J end, and the number of junction bases without a gene match is 10. A patient counted as having stable Graves' hyperthyroidism if no progression to ophthalmopathy occurred over 18 months of follow-up. Hyperthyroidism patients were newly diagnosed, with disease duration under 2 months, and aged 18 to 65 years. The study excluded patients with uncontrolled infections, other autoimmune diseases, pregnancy or lactation. Clinical symptoms, serum thyroxine and TRAb, thyroid ultrasound, and orbital computed tomography formed the basis for the diagnoses. PBMCs were isolated from 7.5 to 10 ml of fresh peripheral blood by Ficoll-Paque density gradient centrifugation. Total RNA was extracted using Trizol reagent, and RNA quality was assessed on an Agilent 2100 Bioanalyzer.

This clonotype was counted at least ten times. Its recognized antigen is unknown. Base qualities are not recorded, but no much larger clone differs from it by a single base. Recombination linked TRBV10-3 to TRBJ1-1; the central 7 bases match TRBD1. Specimen: blood. The clonotype comes from a woman aged 18-29 years with Graves' hyperthyroidism. This receptor carries the CDR3 CAISRDSGGWNTEAFF. The DNA reads TGTGCCATCAGTAGGGACAGCGGGGGATGGAACACTGAAGCTTTCTTT.